Reported below is one TCR beta chain. Its antigen is still unknown. This may be a read error, as it is one base from a much larger clone. Since no conserved phenylalanine or tryptophan closes the CDR3, a read error is the likely cause. Germline V gene data show CDR1 as SGHAT and CDR2 as FQNNGV. This CDR3 spans 16 amino acids. J gave up 7 bases and V 5 bases, and 13 bases lay outside the gene matches. This specimen belongs to a study of read filtering for tumor transcriptome and immune sequencing. Notes on the study in general: This fraction held mixed bone marrow immune cells after CD138-negative sorting.

Molecular barcoded adaptors covering alpha/delta and beta/gamma chains were used on 400 to 450 ng RNA. TCRdb processed the reads anew with MiXCR; each CDR3 protein has one entry. This table has some 120,000 distinct CDR3 sequences, over 10% appearing once. The source material was a population of CD138-negative cells sorted from bone marrow. J is TRBJ1-1 and V is TRBV11-2; 10 bases fit TRBD1. The receptor's source is a donor over 35 with multiple myeloma. CDR3 residues: CASSPNRDRGGGEAFS. Here the CDR3 DNA reads TGTGCCAGCAGCCCAAACCGGGACAGGGGAGGCGGTGAAGCTTTCTCT.